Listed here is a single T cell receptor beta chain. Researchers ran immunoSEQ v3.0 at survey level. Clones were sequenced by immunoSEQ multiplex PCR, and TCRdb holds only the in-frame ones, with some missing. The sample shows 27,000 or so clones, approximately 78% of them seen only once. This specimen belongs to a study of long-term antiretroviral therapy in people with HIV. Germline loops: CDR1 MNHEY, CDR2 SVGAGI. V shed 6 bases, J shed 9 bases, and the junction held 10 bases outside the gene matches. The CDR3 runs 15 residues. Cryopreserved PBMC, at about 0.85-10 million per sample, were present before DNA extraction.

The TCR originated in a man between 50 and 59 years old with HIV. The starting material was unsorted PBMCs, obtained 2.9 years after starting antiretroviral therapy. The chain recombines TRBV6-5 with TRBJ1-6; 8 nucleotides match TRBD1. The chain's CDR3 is CASRSPGQESSPLHF. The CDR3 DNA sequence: TGTGCCAGCAGGAGTCCGGGACAGGAAAGTTCACCCCTCCACTTT.